This T cell receptor beta chain was retrieved from a study of blood T cells in healthy people across ages. The CDR3 is 14 amino acids. Looked up from germline, CDR1 is MDHEN and CDR2 is SYDVKM. PCR was performed a second time for about 7 to 12 cycles using a sample-barcoded 5' primer and a J-beta primer mix. TCRdb used MiXCR to reprocess the 5' RACE reads, holding one entry per CDR3 protein. Here the sample spans roughly 1 million distinct CDR3 sequences, around 25% being singletons. The same data also contributed to another study, on T cells of mothers and their children.

Sample: blood. The receptor comes from a girl aged 2-10 years in good health. V is TRBV28 and J is TRBJ2-5; D is unresolved. With the DNA end fitting TRBJ2-7 better, the J assignment may be wrong. The CDR3, as DNA: TGTGCCAGCAGTTGGTCGGGTAGCTCCTACGAGCAGTACTTC. This translates into CASSWSGSSYEQYF.